The next 24 T cell receptor beta chains were all read from a single sample in a study of blood T cell repertoires in COVID-19. Only in-frame clones appear in the TCRdb table, and some are missing; sequencing was by immunoSEQ multiplex PCR. The sample shows about 180,000 clones, roughly four fifths of them seen only once. Sequenced sample: peripheral blood. Receptors were obtained from a woman aged 70-85 years with COVID-19, enrolled during active disease.

The chain recombines TRBV9 with TRBJ2-7; a possible D gene is TRBD1 (5 bases). Germline CDR1 and CDR2: SGDLS and YYNGEE. Trimming pared 0 bases from V and 3 bases from J, leaving 13 bases between. This CDR3 comprises 15 residues. Written as DNA, the CDR3 is TGTGCCAGCAGCGTAGGTCTGGGCAGGGACTACGAGCAGTACTTC. Residues: CASSVGLGRDYEQYF.

The CDR3 bases are TGTGCCAGCAGCCACGGGACTAGCGGGATCTCCTACGAGCAGTACTTC. This translates into CASSHGTSGISYEQYF. The chain is built from TRBV7-2 and TRBJ2-7; 13 positions match TRBD2. V gave up 5 bases and J gave up 0 bases; unmatched junction bases: 4. This CDR3 is built from 16 residues. CDR1 is SGHTA, CDR2 FQGNSA, per germline.

The rearrangement links TRBV28 to TRBJ2-3; perhaps TRBD2 as D (6 bases). The CDR3 length is 15 residues. V was clipped by 1 base and J by 5 bases, with 13 bases between them. CDR1 is MDHEN and CDR2 is SYDVKM in the germline V gene. DNA for the CDR3: TGTGCCAGCAGTTTATTGGGCGGGGTCATAGATACGCAGTATTTT. It specifies CASSLLGGVIDTQYF.

This clone has only a few counts. This sequence joins TRBV5-1 and TRBJ1-6; D might be TRBD1 (5 bases). The germline V gene has CDR1 SGHRS and CDR2 YFSETQ. This CDR3 spans 15 amino acids. The V end lost 1 base, the J end lost 9 bases, and 14 bases lay between the germline ends. Here the CDR3 reads CASSLSGQAFSPLHF. CDR3 coding DNA: TGCGCCAGCAGCTTGTCAGGACAAGCGTTTTCACCCCTCCACTTT.

The chain links TRBV6-4 to TRBJ2-3; 7 nucleotides agree with TRBD2. The CDR3 sequence is 14 residues long. Germline V gives CDR1 MRHNA, CDR2 SNTAGT. V lost 3 bases to trimming and J lost 7 bases; unmatched junction nucleotides: 7. Written as DNA, the CDR3 is TGTGCCAGCAGTGAGGGTCCGGGACTACATACGCAGTATTTT. Translated, it gives CASSEGPGLHTQYF.

The gene calls are TRBV28 and TRBJ1-2; unclear D gene. CDR1 and CDR2 (germline): MDHEN, SYDVKM. The CDR3 runs to 12 residues. Trimming removed 5 bases from V and 9 bases from J, with 13 bases in between. As DNA, the CDR3 is TGTGCCAGCAGTCCACACAGCGGGCGCTACACCTTC. Amino acid sequence: CASSPHSGRYTF.

The V and J genes are TRBV30 and TRBJ2-5; the match to TRBD2 covers 8 bases. The CDR3 runs to 13 residues. The germline V gene encodes CDR1 GTSNPN and CDR2 SVGIG (reference sequence). V shed 0 bases and J 9 bases; nucleotides not matched to a gene: 6. CDR3 sequence reads: CAWSVSGRGAQYF. CDR3 bases: TGTGCCTGGAGTGTATCAGGGCGGGGGGCCCAGTACTTC.

In nucleotides, the CDR3 is TGTGCCAGCAGCTTTTCTGGGGGGATGATCTACGAGCAGTACTTC. This codes for CASSFSGGMIYEQYF. This chain uses TRBV5-6 with TRBJ2-7, with D possibly being TRBD2 (6 bases). V lost 2 bases and J 3 bases, leaving 15 bases between the germline ends. The CDR3 runs to 15 residues. Germline CDR1 reads SGHDT; CDR2 reads YYEEEE.

This chain connects TRBV19 to TRBJ1-1, with 8 bases lining up with TRBD1. J was trimmed by 0 bases and V by 1 base; bases with no gene match: 1. The CDR3 consists of 15 residues. The V gene's germline CDR1 is LNHDA and CDR2 SQIVND (reference sequence). As DNA, the CDR3 is TGTGCCAGTAGTATAGGACAGGGGTTGAACACTGAAGCTTTCTTT. Protein: CASSIGQGLNTEAFF. The complete variable domain, with remaining parts taken from reference TRBV19 and TRBJ1-1, reads DGGITQSPKYLFRKEGQNVTLSCEQNLNHDAMYWYRQDPGQGLRLIYYSQIVNDFQKGDIAEGYSVSREKKESFPLTVTSAQKNPTAFYLCASSIGQGLNTEAFFGQGTRLTVV.

The chain combines TRBV25-1 with TRBJ1-1; a weak D match, TRBD1 (5 bases). V lost 4 bases and J lost 0, with 9 bases in between. The CDR3 has 14 amino acids. CDR1 is MGHDK, CDR2 SYGVNS, per germline. The CDR3 nucleotides read TGTGCCAGCAGTGGACAGACCATGAACACTGAAGCTTTCTTT. Translation gives CASSGQTMNTEAFF.

This chain links TRBV7-2 with TRBJ1-2; 7 nucleotides line up with TRBD1. The germline gives CDR1 SGHTA, CDR2 FQGNSA. J was trimmed by 2 bases and V by 1 base; bases with no gene match: 7. The CDR3 covers 16 residues. The CDR3 coding sequence is TGTGCCAGCAGCTTAGAGACAGGGCTTAGGAACTATGGCTACACCTTC. Protein product: CASSLETGLRNYGYTF. Variable domain in full (rest from reference TRBV7-2 and TRBJ1-2): GAGVSQSPSNKVTEKGKDVELRCDPISGHTALYWYRQSLGQGLEFLIYFQGNSAPDKSGLPSDRFSAERTGGSVSTLTIQRTQQEDSAVYLCASSLETGLRNYGYTFGSGTRLTVV.

V and J are TRBV28 and TRBJ1-1, with D possibly TRBD1 on 5 matching bases. V was shortened by 5 bases and J by 1 base, with 23 bases between the two germline ends. The CDR3 contains 18 residues. CDR1 is MDHEN, CDR2 SYDVKM, per germline. CDR3 loop: CASSPLRPVGRANTEAFF. The CDR3 DNA is TGTGCCAGCAGTCCGCTCCGACCGGTCGGCAGGGCGAACACTGAAGCTTTCTTT.

This clone was seen only a few times. The J gene is TRBJ1-1, the V gene TRBV5-1; no clear D gene. Between the trimmed V and J ends, which lost 0 bases and 0 bases, there was a span of 9 bases. CDR1 and CDR2 (germline): SGHRS, YFSETQ. There are 15 residues in the CDR3. CDR3 sequence: CASSLVPGMNTEAFF. CDR3 in DNA: TGCGCCAGCAGCTTGGTTCCAGGAATGAACACTGAAGCTTTCTTT.

This sequence joins TRBV6-5 and TRBJ2-1; D remains unclear. With 4 bases removed from V and 8 bases from J, the gap between germline ends came to 15 bases. Germline loops: CDR1 MNHEY, CDR2 SVGAGI. This CDR3 has 14 residues. The CDR3 region is CASSSFPFSDEQFF. The CDR3 nucleotides read TGTGCCAGCAGTTCATTTCCGTTCAGCGATGAGCAGTTCTTC.

This clone was detected only once. The V gene is TRBV7-6, the J gene TRBJ1-4; D is ambiguous. Germline V gene lookup returns CDR1 SGHVS and CDR2 FNYEAQ. CDR3 length equals 16 residues. Trimming cost V 5 bases and J 0 bases, with 13 bases left between them. The CDR3 reads CASSPETLATNEKLFF. For the CDR3, the DNA is TGTGCCAGCAGCCCAGAGACTCTAGCAACTAATGAAAAACTGTTTTTT.

V is TRBV5-1 and J is TRBJ2-3, with TRBD2 matching 11 bases. Germline CDR1 is SGHRS and CDR2 is YFSETQ. The CDR3 spans 17 residues. V was pared by 4 bases and J by 2 bases, with 9 bases of the junction left unmatched. The chain's CDR3 is CASSPGGTSGNTDTQYF. CDR3 in DNA: TGCGCCAGCAGCCCAGGCGGGACTAGCGGTAACACAGATACGCAGTATTTT.

This chain joins TRBV3-1 (or the pseudogene TRBV3-2) and TRBJ1-5; no firm D call. The CDR3 totals 14 residues. Germline CDR1 LGHDT, CDR2 YNNKEL (reference sequence). Trimming removed 3 bases at V and 2 bases at J, with 8 bases between. The chain's CDR3 is CASSQLGGNQPQHF. The CDR3 DNA reads TGTGCCAGCAGCCAGTTGGGAGGCAATCAGCCCCAGCATTTT.

This sequence joins TRBV3-1 (or the pseudogene TRBV3-2) and TRBJ2-7; a weak D match, TRBD2 (7 bases). Germline V gene sequence: CDR1 LGHDT, CDR2 YNNKEL (reference sequence). Trimming left V 4 bases short and J 3 bases short, with 10 bases between. This CDR3 has 13 residues. The CDR3 sequence is CASSLRGGYEQYF. CDR3 sequence (DNA): TGTGCCAGCAGCCTGAGGGGGGGCTACGAGCAGTACTTC.

The chain employs TRBV7-6 and TRBJ2-1; 13 positions agree with TRBD2. J lost 3 bases, V lost 6 bases, and 14 bases had no gene match. The CDR3 length is 19 residues. CDR1 and CDR2 from the germline V gene are SGHVS and FNYEAQ. CDR3 DNA: TGTGCCAGCAGTCATACAACGGGACTAGCGGGACGGCACTACAATGAGCAGTTCTTC. This gives the protein CASSHTTGLAGRHYNEQFF.

The chain joins TRBV6-5 to TRBJ1-6, with 8 bases aligning to TRBD1. With 6 bases clipped from V and 5 bases from J, the junction kept 6 bases outside the gene matches. The CDR3 runs to 15 residues. Germline CDR1 and CDR2: MNHEY and SVGAGI. The CDR3 loop is CASRQGVQDNSPLHF. In nucleotides, the CDR3 is TGTGCCAGCAGACAGGGGGTACAGGATAATTCACCCCTCCACTTT.

The chain carries TRBV30 and TRBJ2-2; D may be TRBD1 (6 bases). The germline gives CDR1 GTSNPN, CDR2 SVGIG (reference sequence). The CDR3 consists of 13 residues. Trimming shortened V by 3 bases and J by 6 bases, and 11 bases separated the two germline ends. The CDR3 DNA reads TGTGCCTGGAGAGCAGGGGCGTCCGGGGAGCTGTTTTTT. This encodes CAWRAGASGELFF.

This clone occurred many times. The V gene is TRBV15, the J gene TRBJ1-4; TRBD1 might be the D (5 bases). Germline-derived CDR1 and CDR2 are LNHNV and YYDKDF (reference sequence). There are 15 residues in the CDR3. Trimming pared 0 bases from V and 6 bases from J, leaving 11 bases between. The CDR3 DNA follows: TGTGCCACCAGCAGAGATCCCAGGGCAGATGAAAAACTGTTTTTT. Its translation: CATSRDPRADEKLFF.

The chain carries TRBV30 and TRBJ1-5; TRBD1 agrees at 7 bases. J lost 6 bases, V lost 3 bases, and 11 bases had no gene match. The CDR3 is made up of 15 amino acids. Germline CDR1 reads GTSNPN; CDR2 reads SVGIG (reference sequence). The DNA of the CDR3 is TGTGCCTGGAGCCTCGCCGGGGCAGGGGGTCAGCCCCAGCATTTT. Its protein is CAWSLAGAGGQPQHF. Filled out from reference TRBV30 and TRBJ1-5, the complete variable domain reads SQTIHQWPATLVQPVGSPLSLECTVEGTSNPNLYWYRQAAGRGLQLLFYSVGIGQISSEVPQNLSASRPQDRQFILSSKKLLLSDSGFYLCAWSLAGAGGQPQHFGDGTRLSIL.

The chain uses TRBV13 and TRBJ1-3; no reliable D call. The CDR3 loop spans 11 amino acids. V lost 4 bases and J lost 9, with 7 bases in between. Germline values: CDR1 PRHDT, CDR2 FYEKMQ (reference sequence). CDR3: CASSSSGTIYF. CDR3 DNA sequence: TGTGCCAGCAGCTCCTCAGGCACCATATATTTT.